This T cell receptor (beta chain) was obtained from a study of blood T cells in healthy people across ages. A second PCR of about 6 to 11 cycles used a sample-barcoded 5' primer and a J-beta primer mix. TCRdb redid the calling of the 5' RACE reads with MiXCR, one entry per CDR3 protein. The data contain 1.5 million to 2 million distinct CDR3 sequences, about 31% of them singletons. The germline gives CDR1 SGHTA, CDR2 FQGNSA. The CDR3 sequence is 14 residues long. V was trimmed by 5 bases and J by 7 bases, leaving 18 bases between them. The material sequenced was blood. This TCR was sampled from a woman aged 25-40 years in good health. This chain links TRBV7-2 with TRBJ2-7; TRBD2 might be the D (6 bases). CDR3 amino acids: CASSPASAYNEQYF. In nucleotides, the CDR3 is TGTGCCAGCAGCCCGGCTAGCGCCTACAATGAGCAGTACTTC.